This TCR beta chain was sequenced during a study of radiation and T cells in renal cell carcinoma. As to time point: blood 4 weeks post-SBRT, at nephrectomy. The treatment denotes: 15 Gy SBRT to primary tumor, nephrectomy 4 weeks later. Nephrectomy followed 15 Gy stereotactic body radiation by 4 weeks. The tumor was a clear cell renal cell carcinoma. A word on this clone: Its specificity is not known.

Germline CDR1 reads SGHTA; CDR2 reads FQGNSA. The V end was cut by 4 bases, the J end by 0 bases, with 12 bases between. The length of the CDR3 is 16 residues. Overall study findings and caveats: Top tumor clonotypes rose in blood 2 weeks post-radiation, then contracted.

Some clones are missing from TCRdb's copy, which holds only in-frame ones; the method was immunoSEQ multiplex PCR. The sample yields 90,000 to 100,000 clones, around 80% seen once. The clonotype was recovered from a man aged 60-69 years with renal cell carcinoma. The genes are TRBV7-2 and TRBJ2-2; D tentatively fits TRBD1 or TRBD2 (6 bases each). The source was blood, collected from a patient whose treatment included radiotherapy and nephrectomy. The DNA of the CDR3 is TGTGCCAGCAGCTCTTTCGGGGGCGCGAACACCGGGGAGCTGTTTTTT. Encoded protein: CASSSFGGANTGELFF.